The 14 T cell receptor beta chains below come from one sample, sequenced in a study of a mutant IDH1 vaccine in newly diagnosed glioma. The sample's time point: baseline, week 1 (first vaccination visit). Noted treatment: pre-vaccination baseline after standard-of-care therapy. Some clones are missing from TCRdb's copy, which holds only in-frame ones; the method was immunoSEQ multiplex PCR. The table records more than 20,000 clones, approximately 90% of them present only once. Sequencing was performed on PBMCs, taken from a glioma patient treated with radiotherapy, temozolomide or both. The receptors originated from a man aged 25 to 40 with glioma.

The chain links TRBV7-2 to TRBJ2-1; tentative D call: TRBD1 (5 bases). V was pared by 5 bases and J by 9 bases, with 17 bases between. The CDR3 is 14 residues long. Germline CDR1 is SGHTA and CDR2 is FQGNSA. The CDR3 here is CASSLYSGLSEQFF. Written as DNA, the CDR3 is TGTGCCAGCAGCCTCTACTCAGGGTTGAGTGAGCAGTTCTTC. Using reference TRBV7-2 and TRBJ2-1 for the parts outside the CDR3, the full variable domain is GAGVSQSPSNKVTEKGKDVELRCDPISGHTALYWYRQSLGQGLEFLIYFQGNSAPDKSGLPSDRFSAERTGGSVSTLTIQRTQQEDSAVYLCASSLYSGLSEQFFGPGTRLTVL.

V usage is TRBV5-1 and J usage is TRBJ1-5; no clear D gene. CDR3 size: 14 residues. Trimming took off 0 bases at V and 6 bases at J, with 10 bases between the two ends. Germline V gives CDR1 SGHRS, CDR2 YFSETQ. The DNA for the CDR3 is TGCGCCAGCAGCTTGGACGGAGGTAGTCAGCCCCAGCATTTT. Protein sequence: CASSLDGGSQPQHF.

The V gene is TRBV2, the J gene TRBJ1-2; D is undetermined. From germline, CDR1 is SNHLY and CDR2 FYNNEI. The CDR3 extends over 14 amino acids. V lost 0 bases, J lost 4 bases, and 9 bases lay in between. The CDR3: CASSEAPWAYGYTF. Here the CDR3 DNA reads TGTGCCAGCAGTGAAGCCCCATGGGCCTATGGCTACACCTTC.

The V gene is TRBV5-5, the J gene TRBJ1-4; D remains ambiguous. Germline V gene data show CDR1 as SGHKS and CDR2 as YYEKEE (reference sequence). V gave up 0 bases and J gave up 4 bases, with 10 bases separating them. CDR3 length: 15 residues. CDR3 amino acids: CASSLVAANNEKLFF. The CDR3 DNA reads as TGTGCCAGCAGCTTGGTAGCAGCCAATAATGAAAAACTGTTTTTT.

This clone was seen a single time. The chain recombines TRBV29-1 with TRBJ1-2; 10 bases agree with TRBD1. Unmatched junction bases numbered 9, after V lost 7 bases and J lost 4 bases. The V gene's germline CDR1 is SQVTM and CDR2 ANQGSEA. CDR3 size: 14 residues. The CDR3 bases are TGCAGCGCCTCCGGGGGACAGGGGCCCTATGGCTACACCTTC. Amino acid sequence: CSASGGQGPYGYTF.

The J gene is TRBJ1-2, the V gene TRBV30; the D gene is possibly TRBD1 (5 bases). The CDR3 has 15 amino acids. Trimming cost V 2 bases and J 2 bases, with 15 bases left between them. Germline V gene data show CDR1 as GTSNPN and CDR2 as SVGIG (reference sequence). This CDR3 is CAWSLGTVGNYGYTF. DNA for the CDR3: TGTGCCTGGAGTCTAGGGACGGTAGGGAACTATGGCTACACCTTC.

This chain links TRBV5-1 with TRBJ1-4; no definite D call. V was shortened by 0 bases and J by 5 bases, with 8 bases between the two germline ends. From germline, CDR1 is SGHRS and CDR2 YFSETQ. The CDR3 is 14 amino acids. This CDR3 reads CASSLDRLNEKLFF. DNA for the CDR3: TGCGCCAGCAGCTTGGACCGACTAAATGAAAAACTGTTTTTT.

The chain links TRBV5-4 to TRBJ2-3; tentatively, D is TRBD1 (5 bases). The length of the CDR3 is 11 residues. Germline V gene sequence: CDR1 SGHNT, CDR2 YYREEE (reference sequence). V was shortened by 5 bases and J by 8 bases, with 9 bases between the two germline ends. The CDR3 here is CASRSQGTQYF. DNA of the CDR3: TGTGCCAGCAGGTCCCAGGGTACGCAGTATTTT.

This sequence joins TRBV25-1 and TRBJ1-2; unclear D gene. Trimming stripped 6 bases from V and 4 bases from J, with 9 bases between. Per germline, CDR1 MGHDK and CDR2 SYGVNS. The CDR3 extends over 12 amino acids. CDR3 nucleotides: TGTGCCAGCAGACGGGGAGCCTATGGCTACACCTTC. Its translation: CASRRGAYGYTF.

The chain combines TRBV7-9 with TRBJ1-5; D is unresolved. In germline, CDR1 is SEHNR, CDR2 FQNEAQ (reference sequence). The CDR3 is 14 amino acids. Trimming cost V 5 bases and J 4 bases, with 12 bases left between them. The CDR3 nucleotides are TGTGCCAGCAGCCGGGCCCCTTCTAATCAGCCCCAGCATTTT. Its translation is CASSRAPSNQPQHF.

V and J are TRBV27 and TRBJ2-1, with 10 bases matching TRBD2. This CDR3 has 16 residues. CDR1 is MNHEY and CDR2 is SMNVEV in the germline V gene (reference sequence). Losses at the gene ends were 5 bases for V and 2 bases for J; bases not matched to a gene: 6. The CDR3 DNA reads TGTGCCAGCAGTCTCAGGACTAGCGGTACCTACAATGAGCAGTTCTTC. Protein: CASSLRTSGTYNEQFF.

This sequence joins TRBV6-5 and TRBJ2-3, with 8 bases lining up with TRBD2. The CDR3 is made up of 14 amino acids. The V segment lost 7 bases and the J segment 5 bases; nucleotides outside the gene matches: 8. In germline, CDR1 is MNHEY, CDR2 SVGAGI. DNA for the CDR3: TGTGCCAGCACCAGCCCTGCGGGAGGAGATACGCAGTATTTT. Its protein product is CASTSPAGGDTQYF.

The genes are TRBV7-8 and TRBJ2-2, with 12 positions matching TRBD2. V lost 2 bases, J lost 6 bases, and 7 bases stayed unmatched. The length of the CDR3 is 17 residues. Germline V gene data show CDR1 as SGHVS and CDR2 as FQNEAQ. The CDR3 bases are TGTGCCAGCAGCTTAACTAGCGGGAGGAGTAGCGCCGGGGAGCTGTTTTTT. This sequence encodes CASSLTSGRSSAGELFF.

The chain is built from TRBV6-1 and TRBJ2-1; 7 bases fit TRBD1. The CDR3 totals 15 residues. Trimming cost V 4 bases and J 5 bases; bases outside gene matches: 8. Germline values: CDR1 MNHNS, CDR2 SASEGT. The DNA for the CDR3 is TGTGCCAGCAGTGGGACAGGTCTGGGCCACAATGAGCAGTTCTTC. Amino acid sequence: CASSGTGLGHNEQFF.